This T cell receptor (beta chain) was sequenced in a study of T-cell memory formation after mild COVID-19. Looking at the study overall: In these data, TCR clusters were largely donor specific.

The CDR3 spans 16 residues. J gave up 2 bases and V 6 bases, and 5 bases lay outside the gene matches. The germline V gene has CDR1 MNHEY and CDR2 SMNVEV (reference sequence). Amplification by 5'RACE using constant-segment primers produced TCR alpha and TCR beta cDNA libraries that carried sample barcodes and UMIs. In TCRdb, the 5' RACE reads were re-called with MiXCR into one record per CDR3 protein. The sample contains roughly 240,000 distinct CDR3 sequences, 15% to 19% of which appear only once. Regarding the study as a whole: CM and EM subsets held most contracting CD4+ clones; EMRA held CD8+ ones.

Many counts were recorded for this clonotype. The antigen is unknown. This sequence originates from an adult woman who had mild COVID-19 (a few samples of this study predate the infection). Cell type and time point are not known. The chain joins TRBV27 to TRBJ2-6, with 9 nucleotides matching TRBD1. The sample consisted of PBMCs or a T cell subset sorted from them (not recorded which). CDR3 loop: CASSFGDRAGANVLTF. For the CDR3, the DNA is TGTGCCAGCAGCTTTGGGGACAGGGCTGGGGCCAACGTCCTGACTTTC.